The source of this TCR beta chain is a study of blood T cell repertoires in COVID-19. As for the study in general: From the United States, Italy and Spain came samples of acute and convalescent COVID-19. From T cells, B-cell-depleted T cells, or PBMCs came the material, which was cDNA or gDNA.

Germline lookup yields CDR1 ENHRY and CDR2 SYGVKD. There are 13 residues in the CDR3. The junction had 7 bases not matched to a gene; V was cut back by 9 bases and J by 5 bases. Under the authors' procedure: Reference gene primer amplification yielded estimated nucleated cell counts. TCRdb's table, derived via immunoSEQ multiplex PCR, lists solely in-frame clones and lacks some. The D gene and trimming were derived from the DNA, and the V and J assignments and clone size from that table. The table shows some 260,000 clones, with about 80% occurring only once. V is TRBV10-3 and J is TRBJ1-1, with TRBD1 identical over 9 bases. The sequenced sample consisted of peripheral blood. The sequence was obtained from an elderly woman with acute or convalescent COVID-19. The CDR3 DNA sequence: TGTGCCATGAACAGGGGGCAGGGGACTGAAGCTTTCTTT. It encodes CAMNRGQGTEAFF.